The 26 T cell receptor beta chains below all came from one sample that was sequenced in a study of T cells in Graves' hyperthyroidism and ophthalmopathy. The source material, RNA transcripts, was used to amplify TCR beta CDR3 regions. With the HTBI primer set, the TCR CDR3 went through a first round of RT-PCR. One entry per CDR3 protein results from TCRdb running MiXCR on the multiplex PCR reads. The sample yields roughly 500,000 distinct CDR3 sequences, about half seen once. Sequenced: peripheral blood or thyroid tissue (not recorded which). These receptor sequences come from an adult woman with Graves' disease, either hyperthyroidism or ophthalmopathy (not recorded which).

A few counts support this clonotype. The gene calls are TRBV7-9 and TRBJ2-7; D is perhaps TRBD1 or TRBD2 (5 bases each). Between the trimmed V and J ends, which lost 5 bases and 2 bases, there was a span of 16 bases. Germline CDR1 is SEHNR and CDR2 is FQNEAQ (reference sequence). The CDR3 totals 15 residues. The CDR3 DNA reads as TGTGCCAGCAGCCCAAGAGGGGATGGCCCCTACGAGCAGTACTTC. Protein product: CASSPRGDGPYEQYF.

The rearrangement uses TRBV7-2 and TRBJ2-5, with 8 bases matching TRBD2. Germline V lookup: CDR1 SGHTA, CDR2 FQGNSA. This CDR3 contains 16 residues. Trimming took 1 base from V and 2 from J; bases not matched to a gene: 6. In DNA form, the CDR3 reads TGTGCCAGCAGCTTAGAAGGGGCGGGGGGACAAGAGACCCAGTACTTC. This sequence encodes CASSLEGAGGQETQYF.

This chain connects TRBV29-1 to TRBJ1-1, with a weak D call TRBD1 (5 bases). The V end was cut by 5 bases, the J end by 8 bases, with 15 bases between. Germline V lookup: CDR1 SQVTM, CDR2 ANQGSEA. This CDR3 contains 12 residues. The CDR3 region has the DNA TGCAGCGTTCCTGATTGGACACAAGAAGCTTTCTTT. It specifies CSVPDWTQEAFF. The full variable domain, completed using reference TRBV29-1 and TRBJ1-1, is SAVISQKPSRDICQRGTSLTIQCQVDSQVTMMFWYRQQPGQSLTLIATANQGSEATYESGFVIDKFPISRPNLTFSTLTVSNMSPEDSSIYLCSVPDWTQEAFFGQGTRLTVV.

Ten or more counts support this clonotype. The chain is built from TRBV6-5 and TRBJ1-6, with a possible D match to TRBD1 (5 bases). Germline V CDR1 and CDR2: MNHEY, SVGAGI. V was shortened by 6 bases and J by 4 bases, with 10 bases between the two germline ends. The length of the CDR3 is 14 residues. CDR3 sequence reads: CASRETGYNSPLHF. Here the CDR3 DNA reads TGTGCCAGCAGAGAAACAGGTTATAATTCACCCCTCCACTTT.

In its sample, this clonotype was seen once. This CDR3 is CASARDVRTFTPQHF. CDR3 nucleotide sequence: TGTGCCAGTGCTAGAGATGTACGGACATTTACGCCCCAGCATTTT. The rearrangement joins TRBV2 to TRBJ1-5; D may be TRBD1 (5 bases). The V and J ends lost 9 bases and 9 bases respectively, with 24 bases between them. This CDR3 has 15 amino acids. Germline V gene sequence: CDR1 SNHLY, CDR2 FYNNEI.

This clonotype was seen repeatedly, ten times or more. V is TRBV7-6 and J is TRBJ2-7; D may be TRBD1 or TRBD2 (5 bases each). V gave up 5 bases and J gave up 2 bases, with 10 bases separating them. The CDR3 covers 13 residues. The germline CDR1 and CDR2 sequences are SGHVS and FNYEAQ. The CDR3 region is CASSGTSAYEQYF. CDR3 in DNA: TGTGCCAGCAGCGGGACGAGTGCCTACGAGCAGTACTTC.

This chain connects TRBV29-1 to TRBJ1-1, with a possible D match to TRBD1 (6 bases). The CDR3 sequence is 11 residues long. Per germline, CDR1 SQVTM and CDR2 ANQGSEA. Trimming left V 5 bases short and J 6 bases short, with 10 bases between. CDR3 sequence: CSVTGLAEAFF. The DNA of the CDR3 is TGCAGCGTTACAGGGTTGGCTGAAGCTTTCTTT.

This clonotype has ten or more counts. The rearrangement uses TRBV5-5 and TRBJ1-2; D gene ambiguous. V was cut by 3 bases and J by 1 base, with 10 bases left in between. The CDR3 extends over 14 amino acids. Germline V gene data show CDR1 as SGHKS and CDR2 as YYEKEE (reference sequence). The CDR3 DNA reads as TGTGCCAGCAGCTCCACCCAGAATAACTATGGCTACACCTTC. It codes for CASSSTQNNYGYTF. The complete variable domain, with remaining parts taken from reference TRBV5-5 and TRBJ1-2, reads DAGVTQSPTHLIKTRGQQVTLRCSPISGHKSVSWYQQVLGQGPQFIFQYYEKEERGRGNFPDRFSARQFPNYSSELNVNALLLGDSALYLCASSSTQNNYGYTFGSGTRLTVV.

The genes are TRBV7-2 and TRBJ1-2, with a weak D call TRBD1 (6 bases). The CDR3 totals 14 residues. Trimming cost V 3 bases and J 8 bases, with 16 bases left between them. Germline V gene data show CDR1 as SGHTA and CDR2 as FQGNSA. As DNA, the CDR3 is TGTGCCAGCAGCTTGTACCGGGACACTCGAGGCTACACCTTC. It codes for CASSLYRDTRGYTF.

Details on this clonotype: A much larger clonotype is one base distant, so this may be a read error. This chain connects TRBV4-2 to TRBJ2-5; TRBD2 matches at 8 bases. V shed 5 bases and J 11 bases; nucleotides not matched to a gene: 10. CDR1 is LGHNA and CDR2 is YNFKEQ in the germline V gene. The CDR3 covers 13 residues. Here the CDR3 reads CASSTGGCWEQYF. The CDR3 DNA reads as TGTGCCAGCAGCACGGGGGGGTGCTGGGAGCAGTACTTC.

This clonotype was observed a handful of times. This rearrangement joins TRBV7-9 to TRBJ1-4; 9 nucleotides match TRBD1. The germline V gene encodes CDR1 SEHNR and CDR2 FQNEAQ (reference sequence). The CDR3 runs 14 residues. Trimming removed 4 bases from V and 8 bases from J; junction bases left unmatched: 5. CDR3 amino acids: CASSSGTGREKLFF. CDR3 DNA sequence: TGTGCCAGCAGCTCCGGGACAGGGAGAGAAAAACTGTTTTTT.

This chain connects TRBV6-2 or TRBV6-3 to TRBJ2-5, with D uncertain. This CDR3 has 13 residues. Trimming removed 0 bases at V and 5 bases at J, with 7 bases between. Germline V gene sequence: CDR1 MNHEY, CDR2 SVGEGT. The CDR3 loop reads CASSYSPRETQYF. The DNA for the CDR3 is TGTGCCAGCAGTTACTCCCCCCGCGAGACCCAGTACTTC.

Comments on this clonotype: Because it lacks the conserved phenylalanine or tryptophan at the end, this CDR3 is likely a read error. Because the CDR3's place on the DNA is in doubt, the DNA is left out and the CDR3 is given as listed by TCRdb. The chain has TRBV19 and TRBJ2-6; the table's TRBD1 call for D was not verified on the DNA. CDR1 LNHDA and CDR2 SQIVND come from the germline V gene (reference sequence). With termini counted, the CDR3 has 11 amino acids. The CDR3 loop reads CASDTGGSRDT.

The rearrangement joins TRBV6-5 to TRBJ1-1; D call uncertain. Germline V CDR1 and CDR2: MNHEY, SVGAGI. CDR3 length: 15 amino acids. Trimming removed 6 bases from V and 6 bases from J, with 20 bases in between. The CDR3 is CASSHSPGGMAEAFF. As DNA, the CDR3 is TGTGCCAGCAGCCACTCCCCGGGAGGTATGGCTGAAGCTTTCTTT.

A single count supports this clonotype. CDR3 residues: CATSDSQGAQPQYF. The CDR3 region has the DNA TGTGCCACCAGTGATTCACAGGGAGCGCAGCCCCAGTACTTC. The chain couples TRBV24-1 to TRBJ2-5; possible D gene TRBD1, 6 bases. Germline V CDR1 and CDR2: KGHDR, SFDVKD. The V gene lost 2 bases and the J gene lost 9 bases, with 15 bases spanning the gap. The CDR3 runs to 14 residues.

This clonotype was detected a few times. The V and J genes are TRBV11-2 and TRBJ1-6; D is unclear. The CDR3 has 13 residues. Per germline, CDR1 SGHAT and CDR2 FQNNGV. Trimming left V 4 bases short and J 8 bases short, with 9 bases between. The CDR3 spells CASSYQSYSPLHF. CDR3 in DNA: TGTGCCAGCAGCTATCAGTCGTATTCACCCCTCCACTTT.

The V and J genes are TRBV10-3 and TRBJ1-2; D unclear. V was pared by 2 bases and J by 2 bases, with 6 bases between. This CDR3 is 13 amino acids long. Germline V gene data show CDR1 as ENHRY and CDR2 as SYGVKD. This CDR3 reads CAISETGNYGYTF. The CDR3 DNA follows: TGTGCCATCAGTGAGACGGGGAACTATGGCTACACCTTC.

The genes are TRBV14 and TRBJ2-7; the match to TRBD2 covers 9 bases. The length of the CDR3 is 15 residues. CDR1 is SGHDN, CDR2 FVKESK, per germline. Trimming at V came to 4 bases and at J to 0 bases, leaving 4 bases not matched to a gene. Here the CDR3 reads CASSRGGRASYEQYF. As DNA, the CDR3 is TGTGCCAGCAGCCGAGGCGGGAGGGCCTCCTACGAGCAGTACTTC.

The chain joins TRBV4-1 to TRBJ2-1, with 12 nucleotides matching TRBD2. CDR3 length: 17 residues. V trimming: 1 base; J trimming: 5 bases; junction bases outside the gene matches: 6. CDR1 MGHRA and CDR2 YSYEKL come from the germline V gene. CDR3 in DNA: TGCGCCAGCAGCCAAGCCACTAGCGGGAGGAGGAACAATGAGCAGTTCTTC. Protein product: CASSQATSGRRNNEQFF.

This clonotype was seen many times. The chain employs TRBV6-6 and TRBJ1-5, with no clear D. CDR1 is MNHNY and CDR2 is SVGAGI in the germline V gene (reference sequence). The ends were cut back, 5 bases at V and 3 bases at J, with 14 bases in the middle. This CDR3 has 15 amino acids. The DNA for the CDR3 is TGTGCCAGCAGTCGACCTCCATGGGACAATCAGCCCCAGCATTTT. Translation gives CASSRPPWDNQPQHF.

V gene TRBV19 combines with J gene TRBJ1-2; D is ambiguous. The CDR3 is made up of 11 amino acids. Germline V CDR1 and CDR2: LNHDA, SQIVND (reference sequence). V lost 8 bases and J lost 0, with 4 bases in between. The CDR3 DNA follows: TGTGCCAGTGAAGCTAACTATGGCTACACCTTC. As protein: CASEANYGYTF.

This rearrangement joins TRBV2 to TRBJ1-4; no definite D call. The V end was cut by 4 bases, the J end by 6 bases, with 15 bases between. This CDR3 has 15 amino acids. The germline gives CDR1 SNHLY, CDR2 FYNNEI. CDR3 protein: CASSGDGSYDEKLFF. CDR3 nucleotide sequence: TGTGCCAGCAGTGGTGACGGGTCCTACGATGAAAAACTGTTTTTT.

J is TRBJ1-1 and V is TRBV5-1; weak D call: TRBD1 (5 bases). CDR3 size: 15 residues. The V end was cut by 3 bases, the J end by 3 bases, with 15 bases between. In germline, CDR1 is SGHRS, CDR2 YFSETQ. CDR3 sequence reads: CASSWGLAEDTEAFF. CDR3 bases: TGCGCCAGCAGCTGGGGGTTGGCAGAGGACACTGAAGCTTTCTTT.

With regard to this clonotype: Here the CDR3 omits its conserved ending phenylalanine or tryptophan, so a read error is the likely source. The DNA is omitted, as the CDR3 cannot be located on it reliably, and the CDR3 follows TCRdb's listing. The chain combines TRBV5-4 with TRBJ1-4. CDR1 and CDR2 from the germline V gene are SGHNT and YYREEE (reference sequence). The CDR3 is 9 residues long, ends included. The CDR3 protein is CASSSLQMD.

This clonotype was detected ten times or more. The DNA of the CDR3 is TGTGCCAGCAGCTTGGGTCCAGGGACGGGTCAGCCCCAGCATTTT. The encoded protein is CASSLGPGTGQPQHF. The chain joins TRBV5-6 to TRBJ1-5, with TRBD1 as a possible D gene (5 bases). The CDR3 runs to 15 residues. V lost 0 bases to trimming and J lost 6 bases, with 13 bases between them. Per germline, CDR1 SGHDT and CDR2 YYEEEE. The variable domain in full, completed from reference TRBV5-6 and TRBJ1-5, reads DAGVTQSPTHLIKTRGQQVTLRCSPKSGHDTVSWYQQALGQGPQFIFQYYEEEERQRGNFPDRFSGHQFPNYSSELNVNALLLGDSALYLCASSLGPGTGQPQHFGDGTRLSIL.

The V gene is TRBV27, the J gene TRBJ2-7; TRBD2 agrees at 8 bases. With 6 bases clipped from V and 6 bases from J, the junction kept 10 bases outside the gene matches. Germline V CDR1 and CDR2: MNHEY, SMNVEV (reference sequence). The CDR3 extends over 14 amino acids. The CDR3 DNA sequence: TGTGCCAGCAGCCTTCGGGGGGGGGACGGCGAGCAGTACTTC. Translation: CASSLRGGDGEQYF.